There are a few counts of the clone carrying this TCR beta chain. Its antigen is as yet unknown. Clones were read by immunoSEQ multiplex PCR, and TCRdb kept only the in-frame ones, dropping some. The sample carries approximately 90,000 clones, approximately 80% recorded once. This specimen comes from a study of cytotoxic CD8 clonotypes in ibrutinib-treated CLL. As for the study in general: Approximately 25 partial and 2 complete responses; at median 68 months, approximately 14 remitted, approximately 12 progressed. With a range of 6 to 36, the median treatment time before response samples were taken was more than nine months. The study recorded mean values of approximately 260,000 productive templates and approximately 100,000 productive rearrangements per sample.

Germline lookup yields CDR1 MNHEY and CDR2 SMNVEV (reference sequence). The CDR3 loop spans 12 amino acids. Trimming left V 5 bases short and J 7 bases short, with 11 bases between. Notes on the study in general: Clonality increased at ibrutinib response and stayed stable in sustained remission. At progression, however, it fell back toward baseline.

V is TRBV27 and J is TRBJ1-2; weak D call: TRBD1 (5 bases). The receptor was isolated from a human donor with chronic lymphocytic leukemia. Sequences were derived from PBMCs, sampled after 24 months of ibrutinib treatment. This CDR3 reads CASSGGSAGYTF. DNA for the CDR3: TGTGCCAGCAGTGGGGGGTCGGCTGGCTACACCTTC.